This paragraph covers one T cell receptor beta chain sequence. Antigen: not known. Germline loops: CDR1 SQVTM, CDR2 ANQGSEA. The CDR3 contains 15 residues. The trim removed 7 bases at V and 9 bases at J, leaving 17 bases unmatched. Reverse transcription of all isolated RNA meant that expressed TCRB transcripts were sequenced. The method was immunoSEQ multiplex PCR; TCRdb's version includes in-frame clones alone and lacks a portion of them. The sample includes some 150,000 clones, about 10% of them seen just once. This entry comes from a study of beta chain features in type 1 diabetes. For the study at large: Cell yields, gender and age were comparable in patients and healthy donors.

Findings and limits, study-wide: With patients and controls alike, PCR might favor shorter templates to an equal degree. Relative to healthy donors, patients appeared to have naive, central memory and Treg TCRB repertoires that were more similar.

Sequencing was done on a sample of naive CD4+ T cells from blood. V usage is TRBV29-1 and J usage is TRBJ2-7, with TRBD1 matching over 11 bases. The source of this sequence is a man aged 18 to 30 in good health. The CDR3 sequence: CSAPAGTGGRYSQYF. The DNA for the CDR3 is TGCAGCGCCCCTGCCGGGACAGGGGGTCGTTACTCGCAGTACTTC.